The rows below give T cell receptor beta chains drawn from one sample of a study of T cells in Graves' hyperthyroidism and ophthalmopathy. TCRdb analysed the multiplex PCR reads with MiXCR anew, one entry per CDR3 protein. Found here are a few hundred thousand distinct CDR3 sequences, about 43% of them singletons; the top ten hold approximately 8.2%. Sequences were obtained from peripheral blood or thyroid tissue (not recorded which). These TCRs come from a young woman with Graves' hyperthyroidism. Each CDR3 is given with its conserved first and last residue. Each record gives: V gene, J gene, clone size, CDR3 protein. Some rows mark clone size as missing; the rest say once, few, many or name a class of expanded clone.

>TRBV29-1|TRBJ2-7|NA
CSGLAGSTYEQYF
>TRBV9|TRBJ1-1|few
CASSWGPPGPEAFF
>TRBV20-1|TRBJ2-5|NA
CSARVDSQETQYF
>TRBV5-6|TRBJ2-2|NA
CASSLGAIGELFF
>TRBV7-9|TRBJ1-4|few
CASSSRGNPTNEKLFF
>TRBV7-6|TRBJ2-7|NA
CASSARDSIPYEQYF
>TRBV15|TRBJ1-6|NA
CATSKGQGGEALHF
>TRBV9|TRBJ1-1|many
CASTRDQNTEAFF
>TRBV2|TRBJ1-2|many
CASRDVANYGYTF
>TRBV11-2|TRBJ2-7|NA
CASSWGITYEQYF
>TRBV10-3|TRBJ1-1|NA
CASRTGTGAMSAFF
>TRBV7-6|TRBJ2-7|NA
CASSSTRDEQYF
>TRBV12-3/TRBV12-4|TRBJ1-6|many
CASNAGFGSPLHF
>TRBV11-2|TRBJ2-7|NA
CASNNLRDRAGEQYF
>TRBV25-1|TRBJ1-2|once
CASSEDHNYGYTF
>TRBV24-1|TRBJ2-7|many
CATSDLGYEQYF
>TRBV5-1|TRBJ1-2|NA
CASSTDRGGHGYTF
>TRBV14|TRBJ1-2|NA
CASSQDRGWSGYTF
>TRBV7-3|TRBJ2-2|NA
CASSQDRTSGRYTGELFF
>TRBV29-1|TRBJ2-3|NA
CSVVPSGRMDTQYF
>TRBV25-1|TRBJ1-2|NA
CASFDPENYGYTF
>TRBV5-1|TRBJ1-5|NA
CASSLWPLGGNQPQHF
>TRBV19|NA|NA
CASSPRQGGSYEQYF
>TRBV24-1|TRBJ2-7|NA
CATSDPQTGGHEQYF
>TRBV29-1|TRBJ2-2|few
CSVDGQGGGELFF
>TRBV2|TRBJ1-2|NA
CASSDPGTGDGYTF
>TRBV5-5|TRBJ1-4|NA
CASSLARVEKLFF
>TRBV6-1|TRBJ1-5|once
CASSPLTVNQPQHF
>TRBV7-2|TRBJ2-2|NA
CASSQDSVETGELFF
>TRBV11-1|TRBJ2-2|NA
CASSPTGTSGTGELFF
>TRBV20-1|TRBJ2-7|many
CSASAGVPYEQYF
>TRBV9|TRBJ1-2|few
CASSARGDDGYTF
>TRBV24-1|TRBJ1-2|many
CATSEAGAADYGYTF
>TRBV7-9|TRBJ1-6|many
CASRPGTSYNSPLHF
>TRBV7-9|TRBJ2-5|NA
CASSPSRGEETQYF
>TRBV20-1|TRBJ2-3|NA
CSALPARAGVTDTQYF
>TRBV15|TRBJ2-5|many
CATSRDRHSQETQYF
>TRBV7-2|TRBJ1-4|few
CASSPPTGSFEKLFF
>TRBV20-1|TRBJ2-5|NA
CSARDGGLAGGLGTQYF
>TRBV12-3/TRBV12-4|TRBJ2-5|NA
CASTPRFGETQYF
>TRBV15|TRBJ1-4|NA
CATSGGHINEKLFF
>TRBV29-1|TRBJ2-5|many
CSVEDRGRLETQYF